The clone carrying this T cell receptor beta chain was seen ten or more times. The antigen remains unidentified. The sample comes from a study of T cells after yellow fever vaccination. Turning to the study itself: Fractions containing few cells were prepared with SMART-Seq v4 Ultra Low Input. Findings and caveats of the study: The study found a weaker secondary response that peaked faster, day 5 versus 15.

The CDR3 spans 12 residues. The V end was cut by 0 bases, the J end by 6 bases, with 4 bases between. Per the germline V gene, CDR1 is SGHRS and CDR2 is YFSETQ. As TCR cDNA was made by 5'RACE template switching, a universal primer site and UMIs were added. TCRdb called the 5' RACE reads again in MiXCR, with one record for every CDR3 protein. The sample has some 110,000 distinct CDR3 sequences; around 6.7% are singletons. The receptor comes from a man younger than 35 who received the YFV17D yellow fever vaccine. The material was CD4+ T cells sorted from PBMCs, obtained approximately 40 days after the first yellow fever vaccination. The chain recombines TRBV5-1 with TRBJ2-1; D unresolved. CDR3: CASSLAGNEQFF. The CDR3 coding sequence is TGCGCCAGCAGCTTGGCTGGCAATGAGCAGTTCTTC.